This T cell receptor (beta chain) was obtained from a study of blood T cell repertoires in COVID-19. Study summary: Both acute and convalescent COVID-19 samples were obtained from the United States, Italy and Spain. Sources were T cells, B-cell-depleted T cells, or PBMCs; the material itself was cDNA or gDNA.

Looked up from germline, CDR1 is KGHSH and CDR2 is LQKENI. The V segment lost 5 bases and the J segment 5 bases; nucleotides outside the gene matches: 17. The CDR3 consists of 17 residues. Data came from immunoSEQ multiplex PCR; TCRdb stores just in-frame clones and leaves some out. The table records roughly 140,000 clones, more than 75% of them present only once. One Seattle source followed patients from active infection through their disease course. The clonotype originates from a woman aged 60 to 75 with COVID-19, enrolled during active disease. The chain joins TRBV18 to TRBJ1-2; 7 nucleotides align to TRBD1. The sample was peripheral blood. The CDR3 coding sequence is TGTGCCAGCTCAGAAGACAGGGTGAAGGGCAATCGGTATGGCTACACCTTC. This codes for CASSEDRVKGNRYGYTF.